The source of this T cell receptor (beta chain) is a study of blood T cell repertoires in COVID-19. About the research overall: The origin of the acute and convalescent COVID-19 samples was the United States, Italy and Spain.

After removal of 11 bases from V and 2 bases from J, the junction contained 9 bases not matched to a gene. The CDR3 length is 14 residues. Germline V gives CDR1 MNHGY, CDR2 SVAAGI. Authors' analysis steps: Reference gene primer amplification yielded estimated nucleated cell counts. The repertoire was sequenced with immunoSEQ multiplex PCR; TCRdb's copy has only in-frame clones and lacks some. That table supplies the V and J calls and clone size; D and trimming were determined from the DNA. This sample has about 250,000 clones, with roughly 80% found just once. This sequence originates from a woman aged 55-70 years with active or convalescent COVID-19. Sequencing was carried out using peripheral blood. The chain couples TRBV6-9 to TRBJ1-2; 9 bases map to TRBD1. CDR3 DNA sequence: TGTGCCCACGGGACAGGGACCTTAAACTATGGCTACACCTTC. It encodes CAHGTGTLNYGYTF.